A selection of T cell receptor beta chains follows, all from one sample in a study of blood T cell repertoires in COVID-19. Measured with immunoSEQ multiplex PCR; TCRdb has only the in-frame clones, and not every one. Here the sample spans approximately 49,000 clones, about 71% being singletons. Sequenced input: peripheral blood. The receptor source for this set is a woman in her sixties or seventies with acute or convalescent COVID-19. Each CDR3 is given with its conserved first and last residue. Fields, in order: D gene, clone size, V gene, J gene, CDR3 DNA, CDR3 protein. D genes are given only for firm matches. Clone size is stated in some rows and not others, as once, few, many or a class when expanded.

>-|few|TRBV5-1|TRBJ1-1
TGCGCCAGCAGCTTGTACATAGGGGGAACTGAAGCTTTCTTT
CASSLYIGGTEAFF
>TRBD1|-|TRBV5-4|TRBJ2-3
TGTGCCAGCAGCCCGACAGGGGGCCTGACAGATACGCAGTATTTT
CASSPTGGLTDTQYF
>TRBD1|few|TRBV7-2|TRBJ2-2
TGTGCCAGCAGCCCCAGGGGGCTTGGCACCGGGGAGCTGTTTTTT
CASSPRGLGTGELFF
>TRBD1|few|TRBV6-4|TRBJ1-2
TGTGCCAGACCTCAACGGGACAGGGAATACCCTAACTATGGCTACACCTTC
CARPQRDREYPNYGYTF
>-|-|TRBV5-1|TRBJ1-1
TGCGCCAGCAGGGTCCGTGCAGGGCTCAACACTGAAGCTTTCTTT
CASRVRAGLNTEAFF
>TRBD2|few|TRBV6-5|TRBJ2-2
TGTGCCAGCAGTTTTAGCGGGGGGGCCGCCACCGGGGAGCTGTTTTTT
CASSFSGGAATGELFF
>TRBD2|-|TRBV24-1|TRBJ2-2
TGTGCCACCAGTGACACTAGCGGGAGGGACACCGGGGAGCTGTTTTTT
CATSDTSGRDTGELFF
>-|-|TRBV2|TRBJ1-5
TGTGCCAGCAGTGAGGAGACCTATAGCAATCAGCCCCAGCATTTT
CASSEETYSNQPQHF
>-|-|TRBV28|TRBJ1-4
TGTGCCAGCAGTCCTATAGGGGTTTATAATGAAAAACTGTTTTTT
CASSPIGVYNEKLFF
>TRBD2|-|TRBV7-3|TRBJ2-1
TGTGCCAGCAGCCAGACAGGACTAGCGGGGGCCTACAATGAGCAGTTCTTC
CASSQTGLAGAYNEQFF
>TRBD1|-|TRBV7-9|TRBJ2-7
TGTGCCAGCAGCTTAGGACAGGGTGGCGAGCAGTACTTC
CASSLGQGGEQYF
>TRBD1|-|TRBV7-8|TRBJ2-3
TGTGCCAGCAGTTCCCCCCGGACAGGGGGGACAGATACGCAGTATTTT
CASSSPRTGGTDTQYF
>-|-|TRBV4-2|TRBJ2-6
TGTGCCAGCAGCCCAGGGGACTCTGGGGCCAACGTCCTGACTTTC
CASSPGDSGANVLTF
>-|-|TRBV7-9|TRBJ2-1
TGTGCCAGCAGCTTAGGACTATACAATGAGCAGTTCTTC
CASSLGLYNEQFF
>TRBD1|-|TRBV5-1|TRBJ1-2
TGCGCCAGCAGCTTGGAAGGACAGGGATACTATGGCTACACCTTC
CASSLEGQGYYGYTF